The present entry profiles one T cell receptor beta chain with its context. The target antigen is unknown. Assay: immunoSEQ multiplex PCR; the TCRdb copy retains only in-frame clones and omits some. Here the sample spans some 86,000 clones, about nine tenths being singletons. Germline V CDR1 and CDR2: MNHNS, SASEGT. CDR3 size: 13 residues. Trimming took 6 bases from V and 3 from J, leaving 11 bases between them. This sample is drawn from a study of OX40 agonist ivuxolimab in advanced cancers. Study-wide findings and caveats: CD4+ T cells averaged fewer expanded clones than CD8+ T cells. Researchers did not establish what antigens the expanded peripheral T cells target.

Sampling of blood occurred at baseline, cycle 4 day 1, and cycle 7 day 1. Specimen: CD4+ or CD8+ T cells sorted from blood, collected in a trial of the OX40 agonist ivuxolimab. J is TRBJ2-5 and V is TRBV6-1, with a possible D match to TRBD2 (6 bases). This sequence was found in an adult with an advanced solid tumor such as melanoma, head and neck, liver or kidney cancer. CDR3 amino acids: CASRGTGEETQYF. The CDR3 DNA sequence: TGTGCCAGCAGGGGTACGGGAGAAGAGACCCAGTACTTC.